This TCR beta chain was captured by sequencing in a study of shared clonotypes between healthy human individuals. The CDR3 consists of 13 residues. Germline V lookup: CDR1 SNHLY, CDR2 FYNNEI. Trimming shortened V by 6 bases and J by 6 bases, and 9 bases separated the two germline ends. TCRdb keeps only in-frame clones here, not all; method: immunoSEQ multiplex PCR. The sample includes about 980,000 clones, over 60% of them seen just once. The clonotype originates from a man between 18 and 29 years old in good health. Sequencing was carried out using memory CD4+ T cells sorted from blood. The subset was: CD45RA-negative fraction. The chain recombines TRBV2 with TRBJ1-6; a weak D match, TRBD1 (5 bases). CDR3 in amino acids: CASRRGFNSPLHF. For the CDR3, the DNA is TGTGCCAGCAGGCGGGGCTTTAATTCACCCCTCCACTTT.